This T cell receptor beta chain was sequenced for a study of shared clonotypes between healthy human individuals. Running of the assay took place at deep level. In replicate PCRs of sorted subsets, about 220 ng DNA, roughly 31,000 T cell genomes, was used. Using immunoSEQ multiplex PCR, the repertoire was profiled, and TCRdb retains in-frame clones only, with some absent. Here the sample spans 550,000 to 850,000 clones, 72% being singletons. All donors were healthy HIV-negative adults lacking recent acute infections or vaccinations. Overall study results and limits: Several donors held approximately 4.6% of naive CD4 clonotypes in common.

V lost 0 bases and J lost 5, with 14 bases in between. Germline V gives CDR1 SGHRS, CDR2 YFSETQ. This CDR3 spans 15 amino acids. In regard to this clone: Its target is unknown.

Sample: memory CD4+ T cells sorted from blood. Subset here: CD45RA-negative fraction. The V gene is TRBV5-1, the J gene TRBJ1-2; D is possibly TRBD1 (6 bases). This TCR was recovered from a woman in her 30s in good health. CDR3 nucleotides: TGCGCCAGCAGCTTGGCCTTTACAGGGTTTTATGGCTACACCTTC. Protein sequence: CASSLAFTGFYGYTF.